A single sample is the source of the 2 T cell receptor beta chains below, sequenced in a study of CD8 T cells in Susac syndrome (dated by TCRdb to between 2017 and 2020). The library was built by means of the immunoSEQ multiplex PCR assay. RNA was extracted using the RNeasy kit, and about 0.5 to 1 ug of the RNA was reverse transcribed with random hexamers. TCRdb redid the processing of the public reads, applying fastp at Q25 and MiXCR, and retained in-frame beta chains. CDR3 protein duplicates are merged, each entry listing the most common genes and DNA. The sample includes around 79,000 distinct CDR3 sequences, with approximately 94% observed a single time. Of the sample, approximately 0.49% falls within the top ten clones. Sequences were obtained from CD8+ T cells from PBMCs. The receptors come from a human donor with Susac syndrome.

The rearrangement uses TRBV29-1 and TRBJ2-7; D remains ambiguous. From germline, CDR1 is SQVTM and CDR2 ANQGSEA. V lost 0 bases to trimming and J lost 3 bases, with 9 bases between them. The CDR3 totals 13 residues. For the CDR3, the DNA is TGCAGCGTTGAAGATGAGTCAGACTACGAGCAGTACTTC. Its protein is CSVEDESDYEQYF.

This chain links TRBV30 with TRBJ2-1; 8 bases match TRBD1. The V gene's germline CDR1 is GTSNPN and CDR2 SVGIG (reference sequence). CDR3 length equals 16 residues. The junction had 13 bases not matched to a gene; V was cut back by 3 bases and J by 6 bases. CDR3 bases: TGTGCCTGGAGGGTACAAACGGGACAGGTGCCCAATGAGCAGTTCTTC. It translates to CAWRVQTGQVPNEQFF.